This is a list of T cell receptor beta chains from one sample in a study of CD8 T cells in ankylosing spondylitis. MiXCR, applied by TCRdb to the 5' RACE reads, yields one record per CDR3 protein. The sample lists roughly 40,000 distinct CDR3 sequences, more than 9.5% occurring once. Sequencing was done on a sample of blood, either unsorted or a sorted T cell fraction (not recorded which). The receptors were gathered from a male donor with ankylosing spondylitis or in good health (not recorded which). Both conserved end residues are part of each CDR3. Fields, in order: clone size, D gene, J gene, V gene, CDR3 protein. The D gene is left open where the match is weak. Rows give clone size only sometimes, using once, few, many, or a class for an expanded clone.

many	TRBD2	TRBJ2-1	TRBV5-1	CASSFYGGLASGDEQFF
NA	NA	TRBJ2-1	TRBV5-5	CASSRRADSYNEQFF
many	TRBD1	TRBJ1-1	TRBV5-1	CASSSTGGPTEAFF
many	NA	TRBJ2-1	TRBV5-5	CASSPDVLGEQFF
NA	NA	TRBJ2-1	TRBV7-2	CASSSSHSSYNEQFF
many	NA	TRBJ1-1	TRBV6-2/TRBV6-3	CASSINTEAFF
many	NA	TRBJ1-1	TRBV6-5	CASSYSGRGTEAFF
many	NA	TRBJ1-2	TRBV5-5	CASSLGVGSSYGYTF
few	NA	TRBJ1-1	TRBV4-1	CASSQGQTMNTEAFF
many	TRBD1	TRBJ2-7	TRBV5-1	CASSLNVWTGVHEQYF
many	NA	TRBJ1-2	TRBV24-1	CATAPQGSTVNYGYTF
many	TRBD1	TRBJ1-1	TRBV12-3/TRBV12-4	CASSPGGTEAFF
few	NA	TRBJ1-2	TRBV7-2	CASSQDGRNYGYTF
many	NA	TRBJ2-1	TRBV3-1	CASSQEALSGLGNEQFF
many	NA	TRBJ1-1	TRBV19	CASTTVRGTEAFF
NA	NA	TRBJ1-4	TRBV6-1	CASSRNDRPTNEKLFF
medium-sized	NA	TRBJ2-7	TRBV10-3	CAISGLYEQYF
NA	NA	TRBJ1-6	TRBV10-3	CAISNQGLDSPLHF